The 20 T cell receptor beta chains below all came from one sample that was sequenced in a study of technical replicates of blood from several donors. The data were produced by immunoSEQ multiplex PCR, yet TCRdb's version contains in-frame clones alone and is incomplete. This sample has about 68,000 clones; about 97% occur once, and the top ten carry approximately 0.25%. Sequencing was carried out using T cells isolated from PBMCs. Source of these receptors: a human donor in good health.

This chain uses TRBV30 with TRBJ2-7, with D possibly TRBD1 on 6 matching bases. V was cut by 0 bases and J by 3 bases, with 9 bases left in between. This CDR3 spans 13 amino acids. Per germline, CDR1 GTSNPN and CDR2 SVGIG (reference sequence). In nucleotides, the CDR3 is TGTGCCTGGAGTGTACAGGGCGGCTACGAGCAGTACTTC. Translation gives CAWSVQGGYEQYF.

This chain connects TRBV18 to TRBJ2-7, with 9 bases matching TRBD1. V shed 8 bases, J shed 1 base, and the junction held 6 bases outside the gene matches. Germline-derived CDR1 and CDR2 are KGHSH and LQKENI. CDR3 length: 14 amino acids. The CDR3 loop is CASESGQGSYEQYF. As DNA, the CDR3 is TGTGCCAGCGAGTCTGGACAGGGGTCCTACGAGCAGTACTTC.

This clone has just one count. The genes are TRBV20-1 and TRBJ2-1; D possibly corresponds to TRBD1 (6 bases). V lost 6 bases to trimming and J lost 14 bases, with 14 bases between them. This CDR3 has 10 amino acids. Germline V gene sequence: CDR1 DFQATT, CDR2 SNEGSKA (reference sequence). The CDR3: CSALDSREFF. The CDR3 DNA reads as TGCAGTGCACTGGACAGCCGGGAGTTCTTC.

The chain employs TRBV4-1 and TRBJ2-1; 12 nucleotides align to TRBD2. Germline assignment: CDR1 MGHRA and CDR2 YSYEKL. The CDR3 is made up of 17 amino acids. V lost 0 bases and J lost 8; bases outside the gene matches: 8. CDR3 DNA sequence: TGCGCCAGCAGCCAAGATCTGGTACTAGCGGGAGGATATGAGCAGTTCTTC. It translates to CASSQDLVLAGGYEQFF.

The rearrangement joins TRBV7-2 to TRBJ2-7; possibly TRBD1 for D (5 bases). Germline V gene data show CDR1 as SGHTA and CDR2 as FQGNSA. Between the trimmed V and J ends, which lost 2 bases and 6 bases, there was a span of 8 bases. CDR3 length: 12 residues. The CDR3 DNA reads as TGTGCCAGCAGCTTAACAGGCCTCGAGCAGTACTTC. Its translation: CASSLTGLEQYF. Drawing the rest from reference TRBV7-2 and TRBJ2-7, the complete variable domain is GAGVSQSPSNKVTEKGKDVELRCDPISGHTALYWYRQSLGQGLEFLIYFQGNSAPDKSGLPSDRFSAERTGGSVSTLTIQRTQQEDSAVYLCASSLTGLEQYFGPGTRLTVT.

The V call is TRBV5-4, the J call TRBJ1-2; 9 bases align to TRBD1. In germline, CDR1 is SGHNT, CDR2 YYREEE (reference sequence). V dropped 1 base and J dropped 6; count of bases not matched to a gene: 10. The CDR3 covers 16 residues. The CDR3 coding sequence is TGTGCCAGCAGCTTGACGGAGTGGACAGGGGTTAATGGCTACACCTTC. It codes for CASSLTEWTGVNGYTF.

The rearrangement joins TRBV19 to TRBJ2-5, with 9 nucleotides matching TRBD2. After removal of 0 bases from V and 1 base from J, the junction contained 6 bases not matched to a gene. The CDR3 spans 17 residues. The V gene's germline CDR1 is LNHDA and CDR2 SQIVND (reference sequence). In DNA form, the CDR3 reads TGTGCCAGTAGTATAGATCACGCGGGAGGGCCCCAAGAGACCCAGTACTTC. Translation gives CASSIDHAGGPQETQYF.

This chain connects TRBV5-1 to TRBJ2-7; 14 positions match TRBD2. Trimming cost V 4 bases and J 3 bases; bases outside gene matches: 18. Germline values: CDR1 SGHRS, CDR2 YFSETQ. The CDR3 runs to 20 residues. The CDR3 DNA sequence: TGCGCCAGCAGCGTACACCGACCCGGGACTAGCGGGAGCAGGGACTACGAGCAGTACTTC. Protein: CASSVHRPGTSGSRDYEQYF.

CDR3 sequence (DNA): TGCGCCAGCAGCCGGCAACAGGGTCAGCTTACAGATACGCAGTATTTT. Residues: CASSRQQGQLTDTQYF. The chain couples TRBV4-3 to TRBJ2-3; possibly TRBD1 for D (6 bases). CDR1 LGHNA and CDR2 YSLEER come from the germline V gene. The V and J ends lost 4 bases and 3 bases respectively, with 17 bases between them. The CDR3 has 16 amino acids.

This chain uses TRBV30 with TRBJ1-1, with no clear D. Germline assignment: CDR1 GTSNPN and CDR2 SVGIG (reference sequence). V was clipped by 0 bases and J by 3 bases, with 8 bases between them. The CDR3 is made up of 13 amino acids. The CDR3 sequence is CAWSVRQDTEAFF. Here the CDR3 DNA reads TGTGCCTGGAGTGTCCGCCAGGACACTGAAGCTTTCTTT.

The J gene is TRBJ1-2, the V gene TRBV28, with 9 bases lining up with TRBD1. Germline lookup yields CDR1 MDHEN and CDR2 SYDVKM. The V segment lost 8 bases and the J segment 8 bases; nucleotides outside the gene matches: 18. This CDR3 contains 16 residues. The CDR3 sequence is CASGQRDRASLRGYTF. CDR3 sequence (DNA): TGTGCCAGCGGGCAAAGGGACAGGGCGTCCCTCCGGGGCTACACCTTC.

The chain has TRBV27 and TRBJ1-2, with 7 nucleotides matching TRBD1. V shed 4 bases and J 7 bases; nucleotides not matched to a gene: 12. CDR1 MNHEY and CDR2 SMNVEV come from the germline V gene (reference sequence). The CDR3 totals 15 residues. CDR3 sequence: CASSSPTGKFSGYTF. The DNA of the CDR3 is TGTGCCAGCAGTTCCCCGACAGGGAAATTCAGTGGCTACACCTTC.

The V call is TRBV29-1, the J call TRBJ1-1, with D tentatively TRBD1 (5 bases). Germline-derived CDR1 and CDR2 are SQVTM and ANQGSEA. Deletions cut 6 bases from V and 0 bases from J, with 14 bases between. CDR3 length: 14 residues. The DNA of the CDR3 is TGCAGCGTAGTACTTGGGGGGGTGAACACTGAAGCTTTCTTT. Encoded protein: CSVVLGGVNTEAFF.

The CDR3 here is CASSVGQGWGAFF. The CDR3 DNA follows: TGTGCCAGCAGTGTGGGACAGGGATGGGGGGCTTTCTTT. This chain connects TRBV27 to TRBJ1-1; 9 bases fit TRBD1. The CDR3 sequence is 13 residues long. Losses at the gene ends were 5 bases for V and 11 bases for J; bases not matched to a gene: 9. Germline V gives CDR1 MNHEY, CDR2 SMNVEV (reference sequence).

The DNA of the CDR3 is TGTGCCAGCAGGAATACTAGCGGGAGAGACGAGCAGTACTTC. Protein: CASRNTSGRDEQYF. The rearrangement uses TRBV5-4 and TRBJ2-7; 11 nucleotides line up with TRBD2. The CDR3 loop spans 14 amino acids. Trimming at V came to 5 bases and at J to 5 bases, leaving 6 bases not matched to a gene. Germline CDR1 reads SGHNT; CDR2 reads YYREEE (reference sequence).

The chain recombines TRBV4-1 with TRBJ2-7; 8 positions match TRBD1. The CDR3 runs 14 residues. Germline CDR1 MGHRA, CDR2 YSYEKL. V shed 2 bases and J 4 bases; nucleotides not matched to a gene: 4. CDR3 coding DNA: TGCGCCAGCAGCCAACAGGGGGCTTTGTACGAGCAGTACTTC. The encoded protein is CASSQQGALYEQYF.

As DNA, the CDR3 is TGTGCCAGCAGCCCCTCTCGGGAGCAGTACTTC. This gives the protein CASSPSREQYF. The chain is built from TRBV7-9 and TRBJ2-7; D not resolved. The ends were cut back, 5 bases at V and 7 bases at J, with 9 bases in the middle. Germline CDR1 is SEHNR and CDR2 is FQNEAQ (reference sequence). This CDR3 has 11 amino acids.

This chain joins TRBV27 and TRBJ2-7; D is unclear. Trimming pared 6 bases from V and 2 bases from J, leaving 11 bases between. The CDR3 consists of 13 residues. CDR1 and CDR2 from the germline V gene are MNHEY and SMNVEV (reference sequence). The CDR3 loop is CASSQLPTYEQYF. The CDR3 DNA follows: TGTGCCAGCAGCCAGTTACCGACCTACGAGCAGTACTTC.

The V call is TRBV28, the J call TRBJ1-1, with D maybe TRBD1 (5 bases). Germline CDR1 MDHEN, CDR2 SYDVKM. V lost 4 bases and J lost 0, with 9 bases in between. The CDR3 has 14 residues. The CDR3 region is CASSSTAMNTEAFF. CDR3 in DNA: TGTGCCAGCAGTTCGACAGCTATGAACACTGAAGCTTTCTTT.

The J gene is TRBJ1-1, the V gene TRBV11-3, with TRBD1 matching 7 bases. This CDR3 is built from 16 residues. Germline V CDR1 and CDR2: SGHNT, YENEEA. V lost 4 bases to trimming and J lost 5 bases; unmatched junction nucleotides: 13. The CDR3 nucleotides are TGTGCCAGCAGCTCGCCAATGACAGGGTTCCGGACTGAAGCTTTCTTT. The encoded protein is CASSSPMTGFRTEAFF.